This TCR beta chain was observed in a study of control samples from healthy donors and cancer patients. This clone appeared a single time. Using immunoSEQ multiplex PCR, the repertoire was profiled, and TCRdb retains in-frame clones only, with some absent. The sample holds roughly 95,000 clones, 90% to 95% seen once. The V end lost 5 bases, the J end lost 1 base, and 11 bases lay between the germline ends. This CDR3 contains 14 residues. Germline loops: CDR1 LNHDA, CDR2 SQIVND (reference sequence). The gene calls are TRBV19 and TRBJ1-1; tentative D call: TRBD1 (6 bases). Sequencing was performed on blood. This TCR came from a young woman in good health. CDR3 nucleotide sequence: TGTGCCAGTAGTTTGGGACATCCGAACACTGAAGCTTTCTTT. The encoded protein is CASSLGHPNTEAFF. Using reference TRBV19 and TRBJ1-1 for the parts outside the CDR3, the full variable domain is DGGITQSPKYLFRKEGQNVTLSCEQNLNHDAMYWYRQDPGQGLRLIYYSQIVNDFQKGDIAEGYSVSREKKESFPLTVTSAQKNPTAFYLCASSLGHPNTEAFFGQGTRLTVV.